The source of this T cell receptor (beta chain) is a study of regulatory T cells in long-lasting Graves disease (dated by TCRdb to the early 2020s). Background for the entire study: Antithyroid drugs had been taken for less than 3 months by newly diagnosed Graves' disease patients. Persistent Graves' disease patients were compared with newly diagnosed Graves' disease patients by peripheral blood TCR sequencing and RNA sequencing. The study took place in China and was registered as a clinical trial. A total of some 35 samples underwent TCR sequencing: some 13 from persistent and roughly 20 from newly diagnosed Graves' disease patients. What the research found in general, with its limitations: Persistent disease showed preferential use of TRBV28, TRBJ1-2 and TRBJ2-5, whereas newly diagnosed disease favored TRBV20-1 and TRBJ2-1. Compared with newly diagnosed patients, patients with persistent Graves' disease had lower TCR Shannon entropy and fewer highly expanded clones, which suggests clonal expansion. Only peripheral blood was studied, because thyroid tissue, the primary lesion, was inaccessible. The authors acknowledged the small sample size as a limitation that may reduce accuracy. Only the TCR beta chain was sequenced and analyzed. A larger number of public clonotypes was shared among persistent patients (approximately 3,000) than among newly diagnosed patients (over 850).

In the germline V gene, CDR1 corresponds to SGHRS and CDR2 to YFSETQ. The CDR3, cysteine through phenylalanine, is 19 amino acids long. Left in the record is the CDR3 DNA by itself, 57 bases read in frame from the first base. V loses 3 bases at its end and J loses 4 bases; junction bases beyond the gene matches: 11. Libraries came from multiplex PCR. The sample was run on an Illumina HiSeq 4000. To build TCR beta libraries, CDR3 regions were amplified by Arm-PCR using iRepertoire HTBI primers. Before sequencing, the PCR products went through gel purification. Per the original workflow: Across samples, 60 to 70 TRBV and 13 to 15 TRBJ segments were identified and used for gene usage analysis of CDR3 amino acid clonotypes. COPE and FqMerger were used to merge the filtered high-quality paired reads into contigs. Contigs were aligned with BLAST to IMGT TRBV, TRBD and TRBJ reference genes, and CDR3 was defined per IMGT. Any clonotype with a frequency above 0.1% was counted as a highly expanded clone. Repertoire diversity was measured by Shannon entropy, and V-J evenness by the Gini coefficient. Public clonotypes were defined as clonotypes shared by more than one individual. The raw public data were reprocessed by TCRdb itself: fastp quality trimming at Q25, MiXCR clonotype calling, in-frame beta chains only. One record per CDR3 amino acid sequence lists the most common genes and DNA. TCRdb's processing, not the study's, gives the V and J calls here. For this sample there are about 460,000 distinct CDR3 sequences; 11% to 15% appear just once. The ten largest account for under 20% of the sample.

This clonotype occurred a few times. The antigen it binds to is not known. No base quality values were provided; no much bigger clone lies one nucleotide off. The sample's time point label, in plain terms: newly diagnosed GD, antithyroid drugs for less than 3 months. For both TCR sequencing and RNA sequencing, RNA was extracted from PBMCs in TRIzol. The diagnosis of Graves' disease was made according to American Thyroid Association guidelines. Patients were recruited from an endocrinology department in Xi'an, China. Each patient gave 8.5 to 9.5 milliliters of peripheral blood, collected in an EDTA anticoagulant tube. Ficoll Paque Plus density gradient separation was used to isolate PBMCs, and no further T cell sorting was performed. An Agilent 2100 Bioanalyzer and agarose gel were used to assess RNA quality, and a NanoDrop 2000 was used to measure RNA concentration. The data also belong to a second study, concerning T cells in Graves' hyperthyroidism and ophthalmopathy. The second paper states: A patient counted as having stable Graves' hyperthyroidism if no progression to ophthalmopathy occurred over 18 months of follow-up. The hyperthyroidism patients were between 18 and 65 years old and newly diagnosed, with a disease duration of less than 2 months. The study excluded patients with uncontrolled infections, other autoimmune diseases, pregnancy or lactation. Diagnoses were based on clinical symptoms, serum thyroxine and TRAb, thyroid ultrasound and orbital computed tomography. A first-round RT-PCR of the TCR CDR3 used the HTBI primer set with the Qiagen OneStep RT-PCR kit. Most expanded thyroid clonotypes (frequency above 0.001) were also detected in blood, suggesting blood repertoires may reflect thyroid immune responses. A model built on a 13 V-J signature distinguished ophthalmopathy from stable hyperthyroidism, reaching roughly 88% sensitivity and under 84% specificity in cross-validation and 80%/75% in testing. In validation, the model predicted progression to ophthalmopathy with around 71% sensitivity and 72% to 85% specificity, a median of 6.5 months before onset. TCR V-J signatures able to tell the groups apart were searched for in a discovery cohort of about a hundred patients, of whom approximately 40 had Graves' ophthalmopathy and 57 had stable Graves' hyperthyroidism. Prospective prediction of ophthalmopathy was tested in an independent validation cohort of fewer than 20 hyperthyroidism patients and roughly 16 patients who later progressed to ophthalmopathy. The 100 discovery patients were randomly split 7:3 into training and test sets. Thyroid tissue and blood T-cell repertoires from six Graves' hyperthyroidism patients were also compared in the study. Once sampling was done, hyperthyroidism patients were given methimazole at a starting dose of 30 mg daily, whereas ophthalmopathy patients were given high-dose intravenous methylprednisolone. Libraries were constructed in a second round of multiplex PCR, after which size selection and purification were performed. Libraries were sequenced paired-end with 100 bp reads on an Illumina HiSeq2000. Raw data were processed with SOAPnuke, discarding reads with adapters, uncalled bases, mean Phred below 15, or no exact constant-primer or identifier match. High-quality paired reads were merged with COPE v1.2.5, and unique nucleotide sequences were defined as clonotypes. MiTCR v1.1 was used to align clonotypes to the IMGT TRBV, TRBD and TRBJ reference segments. The analysis included only V-J combinations with a frequency above 0.0001, which together covered 99.2% of the repertoires. A TCS score was defined as the ratio of F50 (clonal expansion) to E x V (chaos), with BLOSUM62-based TCRdist applied between CDR3 peptides within each V-J. Welch's t-statistics and random forest reduced fewer than 550 V-J features to some 14, which were used in a naive Bayes classifier (R e1071). Sample size was not statistically predetermined, and blinding of investigators to group allocation was not performed. The paper describes TCR Vbeta CDR3 sequencing of around 130 peripheral blood samples, made up of around 41 ophthalmopathy patients, roughly 72 hyperthyroidism patients and 17 progressor patients.

The chain is assembled from TRBV5-1 and TRBJ2-1; 15 middle bases align to TRBD2. The sequences come from peripheral blood mononuclear cells (PBMCs), collected at new diagnosis, from a patient treated with antithyroid drugs. This receptor was identified in a woman aged 50 to 60 with Graves disease. Donor details come from another sample of the same person, matched by shared clones. Here the CDR3 is given as CASSSRGTSGRTQYNEQFF. At the DNA level, the sequence is TGCGCCAGCAGCTCTCGAGGGACTAGCGGGAGGACACAGTACAATGAGCAGTTCTTC.